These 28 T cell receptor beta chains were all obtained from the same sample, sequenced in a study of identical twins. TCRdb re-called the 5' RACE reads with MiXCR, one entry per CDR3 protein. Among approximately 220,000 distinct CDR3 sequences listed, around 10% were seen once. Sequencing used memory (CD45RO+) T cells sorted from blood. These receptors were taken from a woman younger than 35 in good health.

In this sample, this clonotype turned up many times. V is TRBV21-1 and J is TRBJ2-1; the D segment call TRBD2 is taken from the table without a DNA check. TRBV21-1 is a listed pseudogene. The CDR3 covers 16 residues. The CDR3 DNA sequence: TGTGCCAGCTTATGGACTAGTTCGGGTGTGGGCAATGAGCAGTTCTTC. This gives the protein CASLWTSSGVGNEQFF.

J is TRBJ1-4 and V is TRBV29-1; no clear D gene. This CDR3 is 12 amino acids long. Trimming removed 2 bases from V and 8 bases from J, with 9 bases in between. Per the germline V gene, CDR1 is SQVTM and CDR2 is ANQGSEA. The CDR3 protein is CSVETLGEKLFF. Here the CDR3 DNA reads TGCAGCGTTGAAACTCTGGGGGAAAAACTGTTTTTT. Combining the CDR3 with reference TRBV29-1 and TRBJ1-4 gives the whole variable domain SAVISQKPSRDICQRGTSLTIQCQVDSQVTMMFWYRQQPGQSLTLIATANQGSEATYESGFVIDKFPISRPNLTFSTLTVSNMSPEDSSIYLCSVETLGEKLFFGSGTQLSVL.

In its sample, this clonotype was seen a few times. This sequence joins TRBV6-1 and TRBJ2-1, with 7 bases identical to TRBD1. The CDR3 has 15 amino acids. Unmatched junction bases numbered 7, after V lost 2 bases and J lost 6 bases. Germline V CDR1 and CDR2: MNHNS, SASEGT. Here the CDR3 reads CASSERGQGPNEQFF. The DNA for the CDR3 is TGTGCCAGCAGTGAAAGGGGGCAGGGACCCAATGAGCAGTTCTTC.

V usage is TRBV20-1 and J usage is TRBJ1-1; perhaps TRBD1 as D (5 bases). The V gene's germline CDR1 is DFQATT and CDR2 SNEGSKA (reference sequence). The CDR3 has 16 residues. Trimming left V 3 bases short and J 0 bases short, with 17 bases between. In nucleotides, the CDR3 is TGCAGTGCTAGCGCCGGGACGGCGAGCTTGAACACTGAAGCTTTCTTT. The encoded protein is CSASAGTASLNTEAFF.

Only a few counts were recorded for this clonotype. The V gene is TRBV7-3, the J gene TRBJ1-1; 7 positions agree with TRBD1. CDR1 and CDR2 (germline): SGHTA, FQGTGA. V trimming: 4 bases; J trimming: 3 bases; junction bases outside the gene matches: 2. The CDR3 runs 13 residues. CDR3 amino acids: CASSSDRDTEAFF. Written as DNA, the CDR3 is TGTGCCAGCAGCTCAGACAGGGACACTGAAGCTTTCTTT.

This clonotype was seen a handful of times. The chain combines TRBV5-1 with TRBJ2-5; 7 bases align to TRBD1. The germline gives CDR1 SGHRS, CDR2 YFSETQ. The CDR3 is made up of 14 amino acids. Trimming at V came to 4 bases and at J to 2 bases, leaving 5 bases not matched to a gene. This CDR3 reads CASSLMGQQETQYF. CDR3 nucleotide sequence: TGCGCCAGCAGCCTGATGGGACAGCAAGAGACCCAGTACTTC. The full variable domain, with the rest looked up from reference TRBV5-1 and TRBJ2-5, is KAGVTQTPRYLIKTRGQQVTLSCSPISGHRSVSWYQQTPGQGLQFLFEYFSETQRNKGNFPGRFSGRQFSNSRSEMNVSTLELGDSALYLCASSLMGQQETQYFGPGTRLLVL.

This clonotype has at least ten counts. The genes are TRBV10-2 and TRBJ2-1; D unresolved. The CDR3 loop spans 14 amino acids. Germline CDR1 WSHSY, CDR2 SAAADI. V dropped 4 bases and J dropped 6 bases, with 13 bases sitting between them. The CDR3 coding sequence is TGCGCCAGCAGTGGGTTCGCGAGAAGCAATGAGCAGTTCTTC. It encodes CASSGFARSNEQFF.

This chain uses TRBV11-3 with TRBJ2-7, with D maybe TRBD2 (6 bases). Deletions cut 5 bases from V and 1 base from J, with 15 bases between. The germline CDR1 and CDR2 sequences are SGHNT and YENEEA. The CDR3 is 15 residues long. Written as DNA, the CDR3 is TGTGCCAGCAGCGGAATAGGGACTGATTCCTACGAGCAGTACTTC. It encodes CASSGIGTDSYEQYF.

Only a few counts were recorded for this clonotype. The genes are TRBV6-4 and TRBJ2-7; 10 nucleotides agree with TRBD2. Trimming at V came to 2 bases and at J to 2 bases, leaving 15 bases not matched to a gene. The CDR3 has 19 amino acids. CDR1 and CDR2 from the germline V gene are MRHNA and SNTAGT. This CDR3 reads CASSDPTSGFHRRAYEQYF. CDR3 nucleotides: TGTGCCAGCAGTGACCCGACTAGCGGGTTTCATAGGAGGGCCTACGAGCAGTACTTC.

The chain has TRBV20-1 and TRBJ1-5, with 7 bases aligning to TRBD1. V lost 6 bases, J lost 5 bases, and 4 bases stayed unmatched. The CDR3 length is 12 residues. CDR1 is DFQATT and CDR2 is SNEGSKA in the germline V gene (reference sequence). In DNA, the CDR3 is TGCAGTGCCACTCAGGGGGATCAGCCCCAGCATTTT. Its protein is CSATQGDQPQHF.

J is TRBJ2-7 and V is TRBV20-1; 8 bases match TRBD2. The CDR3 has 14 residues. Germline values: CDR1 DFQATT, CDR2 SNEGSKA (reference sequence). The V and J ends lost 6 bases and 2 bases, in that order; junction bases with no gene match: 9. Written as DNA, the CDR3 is TGCAGTGCGCTTAGCGGGATCCTAACCTACGAGCAGTACTTC. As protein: CSALSGILTYEQYF.

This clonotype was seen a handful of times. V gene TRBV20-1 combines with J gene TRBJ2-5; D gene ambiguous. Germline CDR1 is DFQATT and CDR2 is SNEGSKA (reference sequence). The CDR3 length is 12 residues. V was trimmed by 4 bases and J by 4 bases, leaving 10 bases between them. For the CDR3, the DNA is TGCAGTGCTACGATTCGGCGAGAGACCCAGTACTTC. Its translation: CSATIRRETQYF.

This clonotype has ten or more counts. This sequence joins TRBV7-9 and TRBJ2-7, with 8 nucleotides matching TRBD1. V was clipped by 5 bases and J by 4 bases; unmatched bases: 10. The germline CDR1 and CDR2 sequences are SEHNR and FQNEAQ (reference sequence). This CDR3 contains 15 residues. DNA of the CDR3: TGTGCCAGCAGCCACCTGACAGGGGAGCTTTACGAGCAGTACTTC. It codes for CASSHLTGELYEQYF.

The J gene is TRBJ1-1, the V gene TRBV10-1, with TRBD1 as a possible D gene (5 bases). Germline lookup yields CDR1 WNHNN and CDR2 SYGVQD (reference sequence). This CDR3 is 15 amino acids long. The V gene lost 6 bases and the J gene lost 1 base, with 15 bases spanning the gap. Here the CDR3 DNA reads TGCGCCAGCAGGATTACCGGGACGGCGAACACTGAAGCTTTCTTT. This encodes CASRITGTANTEAFF.

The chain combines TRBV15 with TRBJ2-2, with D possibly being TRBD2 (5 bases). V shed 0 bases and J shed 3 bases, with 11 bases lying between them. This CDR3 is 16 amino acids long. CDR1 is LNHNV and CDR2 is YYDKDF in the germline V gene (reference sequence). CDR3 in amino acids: CATSRDLRGYTGELFF. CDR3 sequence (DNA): TGTGCCACCAGCAGAGATCTTCGGGGATACACCGGGGAGCTGTTTTTT.

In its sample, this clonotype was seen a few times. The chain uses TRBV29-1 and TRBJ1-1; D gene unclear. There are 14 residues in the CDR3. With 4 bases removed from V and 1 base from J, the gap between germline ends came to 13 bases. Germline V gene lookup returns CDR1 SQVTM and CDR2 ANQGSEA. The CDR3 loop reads CSVAPRYTNTEAFF. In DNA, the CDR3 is TGCAGCGTTGCCCCGAGGTACACGAACACTGAAGCTTTCTTT.

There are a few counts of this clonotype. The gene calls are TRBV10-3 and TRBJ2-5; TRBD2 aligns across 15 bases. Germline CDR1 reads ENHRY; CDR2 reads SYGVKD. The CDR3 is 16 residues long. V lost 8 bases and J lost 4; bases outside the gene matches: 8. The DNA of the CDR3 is TGTGCCATCCGGCGGACTAGCGGGGGGGCCTTAGAGACCCAGTACTTC. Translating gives CAIRRTSGGALETQYF.

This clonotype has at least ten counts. CDR3 nucleotide sequence: TGTGCCACCAGTGATTTGTCCGGCCCGTCCGCGAACACCGGGGAGCTGTTTTTT. As protein: CATSDLSGPSANTGELFF. The rearrangement uses TRBV24-1 and TRBJ2-2, with D hard to call. The V end lost 0 bases, the J end lost 0 bases, and 13 bases lay between the germline ends. The CDR3 is made up of 18 amino acids. Per the germline V gene, CDR1 is KGHDR and CDR2 is SFDVKD.

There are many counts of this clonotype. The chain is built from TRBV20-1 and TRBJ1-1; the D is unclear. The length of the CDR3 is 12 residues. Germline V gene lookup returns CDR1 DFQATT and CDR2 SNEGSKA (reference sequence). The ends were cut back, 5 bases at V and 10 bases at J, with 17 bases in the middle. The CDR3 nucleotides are TGCAGTGCTGGGCGGGGAACACTGGGAGCTTTCTTT. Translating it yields CSAGRGTLGAFF.

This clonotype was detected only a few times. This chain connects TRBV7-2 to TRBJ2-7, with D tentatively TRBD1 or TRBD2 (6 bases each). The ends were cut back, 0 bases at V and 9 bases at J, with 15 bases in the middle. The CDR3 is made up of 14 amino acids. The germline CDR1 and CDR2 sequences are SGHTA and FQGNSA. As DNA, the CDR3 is TGTGCCAGCAGCTTAGCCCCTACACAGGGAGGGCAGTACTTC. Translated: CASSLAPTQGGQYF.

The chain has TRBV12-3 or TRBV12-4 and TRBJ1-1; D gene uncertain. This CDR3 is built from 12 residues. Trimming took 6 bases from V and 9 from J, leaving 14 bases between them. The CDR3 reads CASSRLRFQAFF. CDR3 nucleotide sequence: TGTGCCAGCAGCCGTCTTCGCTTCCAAGCTTTCTTT.

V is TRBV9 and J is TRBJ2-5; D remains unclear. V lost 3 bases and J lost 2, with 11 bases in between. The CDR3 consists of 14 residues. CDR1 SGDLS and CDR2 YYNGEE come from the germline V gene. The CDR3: CASSGALGQETQYF. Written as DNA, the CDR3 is TGTGCCAGCAGCGGAGCCTTGGGGCAAGAGACCCAGTACTTC.

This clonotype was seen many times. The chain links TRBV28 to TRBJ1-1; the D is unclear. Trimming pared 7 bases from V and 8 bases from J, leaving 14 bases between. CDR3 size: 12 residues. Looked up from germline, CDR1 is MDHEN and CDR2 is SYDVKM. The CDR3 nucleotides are TGTGCCAGCATCTCGAGTCCAGGAGAAGCTTTCTTT. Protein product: CASISSPGEAFF.

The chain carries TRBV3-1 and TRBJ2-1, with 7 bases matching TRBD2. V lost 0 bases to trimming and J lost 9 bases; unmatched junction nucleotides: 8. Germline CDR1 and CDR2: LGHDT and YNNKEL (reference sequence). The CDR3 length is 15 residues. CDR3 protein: CASSQEGRESGEQFF. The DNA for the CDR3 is TGTGCCAGCAGCCAAGAGGGGCGGGAGTCAGGTGAGCAGTTCTTC.

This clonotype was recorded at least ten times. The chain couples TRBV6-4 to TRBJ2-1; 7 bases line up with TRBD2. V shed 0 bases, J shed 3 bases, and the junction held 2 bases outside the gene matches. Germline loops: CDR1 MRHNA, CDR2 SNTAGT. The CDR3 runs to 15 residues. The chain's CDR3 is CASSDSGGGYNEQFF. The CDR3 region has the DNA TGTGCCAGCAGTGACTCGGGGGGGGGCTACAATGAGCAGTTCTTC.

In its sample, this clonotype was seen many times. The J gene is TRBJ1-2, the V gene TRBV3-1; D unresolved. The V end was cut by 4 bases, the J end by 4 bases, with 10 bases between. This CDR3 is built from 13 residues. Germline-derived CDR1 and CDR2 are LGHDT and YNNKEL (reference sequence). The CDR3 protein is CASSRGPAYGYTF. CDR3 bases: TGTGCCAGCAGCCGAGGACCCGCCTATGGCTACACCTTC.

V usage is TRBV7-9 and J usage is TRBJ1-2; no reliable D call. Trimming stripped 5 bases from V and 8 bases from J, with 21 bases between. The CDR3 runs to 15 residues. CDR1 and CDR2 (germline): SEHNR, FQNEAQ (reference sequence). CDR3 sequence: CASSLLAWGRAGYTF. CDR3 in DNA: TGTGCCAGCAGCCTTCTGGCTTGGGGTAGGGCCGGCTACACCTTC.

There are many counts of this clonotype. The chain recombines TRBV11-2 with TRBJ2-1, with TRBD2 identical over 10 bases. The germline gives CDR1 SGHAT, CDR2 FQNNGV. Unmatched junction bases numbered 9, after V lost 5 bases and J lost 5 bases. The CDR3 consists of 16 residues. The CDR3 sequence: CASSARLAGIHNEQFF. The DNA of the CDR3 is TGTGCCAGCAGCGCCCGACTAGCGGGTATTCACAATGAGCAGTTCTTC.